The 13 T cell receptor beta chains reported below all come from one sample, sequenced in a study of CD8+ T cells in alopecia areata. Extracted RNA was reverse transcribed, and the resulting cDNA served as sequencing template. Clones were sequenced by immunoSEQ multiplex PCR, and TCRdb holds only the in-frame ones, with some missing. This table holds under 250,000 clones, about 56% found once. The sample consisted of CD8+ T cells sorted from blood. Receptors were obtained from a human donor in good health.

This clone was seen only a few times. The chain uses TRBV12-5 and TRBJ2-3; D is unresolved. The germline V and J ends were trimmed by 7 bases and 0 bases, with 11 bases remaining between them. Germline V gives CDR1 LGHNT, CDR2 FRNRAP. This CDR3 comprises 14 residues. In DNA form, the CDR3 reads TGTGCTAGTGCCTTGGCCCCTAGCACAGATACGCAGTATTTT. Amino acids: CASALAPSTDTQYF.

CDR3 nucleotide sequence: TGTGCCAGCGGGGACAGGCTCTCTGGGGCCAACGTCCTGACTTTC. This codes for CASGDRLSGANVLTF. This chain links TRBV10-3 with TRBJ2-6; 8 bases match TRBD1. Germline lookup yields CDR1 ENHRY and CDR2 SYGVKD. Losses at the gene ends were 10 bases for V and 0 bases for J; bases not matched to a gene: 5. CDR3 length equals 15 residues.

This chain joins TRBV7-2 and TRBJ2-7, with 7 nucleotides matching TRBD1. This CDR3 is built from 14 residues. Germline lookup yields CDR1 SGHTA and CDR2 FQGNSA. With V trimmed by 4 bases and J by 3 bases, 6 bases remained unmatched. The CDR3 DNA is TGTGCCAGCAGCTCAGACAGGGACGACTACGAGCAGTACTTC. Residues: CASSSDRDDYEQYF.

This clone was seen more than once but under ten times. The rearrangement uses TRBV4-1 and TRBJ1-1, with unresolved D. Germline-derived CDR1 and CDR2 are MGHRA and YSYEKL. The CDR3 loop spans 16 amino acids. The ends were cut back, 3 bases at V and 5 bases at J, with 19 bases in the middle. CDR3 sequence (DNA): TGCGCCAGCAGCCAGTTACGGACGGGTTTGGAGACTGAAGCTTTCTTT. This gives the protein CASSQLRTGLETEAFF.

For this clone: Within the sample, other DNA sequences also encode this same CDR3. This chain links TRBV11-2 with TRBJ2-1; a weak D match, TRBD2 (5 bases). There are 15 residues in the CDR3. V lost 1 base and J lost 1, with 8 bases in between. From germline, CDR1 is SGHAT and CDR2 FQNNGV. This chain's CDR3 is CASSLASGSYNEQFF. The CDR3 nucleotides are TGTGCCAGCAGCTTAGCCAGCGGATCCTACAATGAGCAGTTCTTC.

This rearrangement joins TRBV19 to TRBJ1-1, with D unclear. CDR1 and CDR2 (germline): LNHDA, SQIVND (reference sequence). V shed 8 bases and J shed 6 bases, with 22 bases lying between them. The CDR3 consists of 15 residues. The CDR3, as DNA: TGTGCCAGTTCTTCCGGAAGGAGGTTTGGTGCTGAAGCTTTCTTT. Protein sequence: CASSSGRRFGAEAFF.

This chain links TRBV4-2 with TRBJ2-1, with D possibly being TRBD1 (5 bases). Germline V lookup: CDR1 LGHNA, CDR2 YNFKEQ. The ends were cut back, 4 bases at V and 5 bases at J, with 9 bases in the middle. The CDR3 extends over 13 amino acids. CDR3 in DNA: TGTGCCAGCAGCCTCAGGGTTGACAATGAGCAGTTCTTC. Translation gives CASSLRVDNEQFF.

The rearrangement joins TRBV4-1 to TRBJ2-7, with D hard to call. Trimming took off 5 bases at V and 3 bases at J, with 11 bases between the two ends. Germline V gives CDR1 MGHRA, CDR2 YSYEKL. The CDR3 loop spans 13 amino acids. The CDR3 region has the DNA TGCGCCAGCAGCAGCTCTCAAGGCTACGAGCAGTACTTC. Encoded protein: CASSSSQGYEQYF.

This rearrangement joins TRBV7-2 to TRBJ2-5, with TRBD2 as a possible D gene (5 bases). Germline V gene sequence: CDR1 SGHTA, CDR2 FQGNSA. V was cut by 2 bases and J by 7 bases, with 14 bases left in between. The CDR3 runs 14 residues. CDR3 residues: CASSLYGRAGTQYF. The CDR3 nucleotides are TGTGCCAGCAGCTTATACGGACGCGCGGGGACCCAGTACTTC.

The rearrangement uses TRBV11-2 and TRBJ1-1, with TRBD1 as a possible D gene (5 bases). The CDR3 loop spans 13 amino acids. V shed 6 bases and J shed 0 bases, with 8 bases lying between them. The germline V gene encodes CDR1 SGHAT and CDR2 FQNNGV. The CDR3 sequence: CASRRGMNTEAFF. The CDR3 DNA reads as TGTGCCAGCAGACGGGGGATGAACACTGAAGCTTTCTTT.

Concerning this clone itself: This sample also contains other DNA sequences that code for the same CDR3. The V and J genes are TRBV29-1 and TRBJ1-1; unclear D gene. V lost 3 bases and J lost 5, with 1 base in between. This CDR3 has 9 amino acids. Germline assignment: CDR1 SQVTM and CDR2 ANQGSEA. Here the CDR3 reads CSVETEAFF. CDR3 DNA: TGCAGCGTTGAGACTGAAGCTTTCTTT.

CDR3 sequence: CASSAVGQNYGYTF. DNA for the CDR3: TGTGCCAGCAGCGCCGTGGGACAGAACTATGGCTACACCTTC. This chain joins TRBV7-9 and TRBJ1-2; 7 positions match TRBD1. The length of the CDR3 is 14 residues. The V segment lost 5 bases and the J segment 2 bases; nucleotides outside the gene matches: 5. The germline V gene has CDR1 SEHNR and CDR2 FQNEAQ (reference sequence).

CDR3 loop: CSAQIGTLDSPLHF. The CDR3 DNA is TGCAGCGCCCAGATAGGGACGCTGGATTCACCCCTCCACTTT. V usage is TRBV29-1 and J usage is TRBJ1-6; tentatively, D is TRBD1 (5 bases). This CDR3 region has 14 residues. Germline CDR1 reads SQVTM; CDR2 reads ANQGSEA. V lost 7 bases, J lost 8 bases, and 18 bases lay in between.